These 26 T cell receptor beta chains were sequenced from one sample in a study of cytomegalovirus exposure and HLA in healthy donors. 60 Vbeta and 13 Jbeta primers were used in PCR. Profiled with immunoSEQ multiplex PCR; TCRdb holds only in-frame clones, not every one. The table has roughly 71,000 clones, roughly 60% seen once; the top ten hold approximately 2.6%. What was sequenced was PBMCs. The receptor set was obtained from a young man in good health and CMV-seronegative.

The rearrangement joins TRBV6-5 to TRBJ2-7; 10 nucleotides match TRBD2. The germline V gene has CDR1 MNHEY and CDR2 SVGAGI. The CDR3 has 14 residues. The junction had 6 bases not matched to a gene; V was cut back by 8 bases and J by 2 bases. This CDR3 reads CASVTSGFPYEQYF. The CDR3 DNA follows: TGTGCCAGCGTGACTAGCGGGTTCCCCTACGAGCAGTACTTC.

Remarks on this clone: An end of the junction does not agree with germline; a read error may underlie this. The V gene is TRBV7-6, the J gene TRBJ2-1; D unclear. The CDR3 is made up of 15 amino acids. Germline V gives CDR1 SGHVS, CDR2 FNYEAQ. CDR3 protein: CASSQRLDSNNEQFF. In DNA, the CDR3 is TGTGCCAGCAGCCAGAGGCTCGACTCCAACAATGAGCAGTTCTTC.

The CDR3 nucleotides read TGTGCCAGCAGAAACCGGGACAGGGCCGCAGATACGCAGTATTTT. Protein product: CASRNRDRAADTQYF. V gene TRBV2 combines with J gene TRBJ2-3, with TRBD1 identical over 9 bases. There are 15 residues in the CDR3. CDR1 is SNHLY, CDR2 FYNNEI, per germline. The junction had 8 bases not matched to a gene; V was cut back by 6 bases and J by 4 bases.

The chain carries TRBV19 and TRBJ2-5, with TRBD1 identical over 7 bases. J gave up 5 bases and V 5 bases, and 8 bases lay outside the gene matches. The CDR3 has 14 amino acids. Germline CDR1 LNHDA, CDR2 SQIVND (reference sequence). The CDR3 loop reads CASSQTGRVETQYF. In nucleotides, the CDR3 is TGTGCCAGTAGTCAGACAGGGCGGGTGGAGACCCAGTACTTC.

This clone has only one observation. V usage is TRBV6-5 and J usage is TRBJ1-2; D is unclear. Germline CDR1 and CDR2: MNHEY and SVGAGI. Trimming removed 2 bases at V and 4 bases at J, with 8 bases between. The CDR3 has 13 amino acids. CDR3 coding DNA: TGTGCCAGCAGTTACGACGGACTCTATGGCTACACCTTC. Amino acids: CASSYDGLYGYTF.

The chain has TRBV9 and TRBJ2-3, with a possible D match to TRBD2 (6 bases). The CDR3 loop spans 13 amino acids. Germline CDR1 is SGDLS and CDR2 is YYNGEE. V was clipped by 4 bases and J by 6 bases, with 12 bases between them. Here the CDR3 DNA reads TGTGCCAGCAGCACCGGGACTGGCGATACGCAGTATTTT. Translation: CASSTGTGDTQYF.

The table lists this clone with a few counts. The rearrangement joins TRBV5-4 to TRBJ1-2, with D perhaps matching TRBD1 (5 bases). Trimming removed 0 bases at V and 4 bases at J, with 16 bases between. Germline V lookup: CDR1 SGHNT, CDR2 YYREEE (reference sequence). There are 16 residues in the CDR3. The CDR3 region is CASSLALGRDLYGYTF. CDR3 sequence (DNA): TGTGCCAGCAGCTTGGCGTTGGGCAGGGATCTCTATGGCTACACCTTC.

This clone was counted a few times. The chain joins TRBV5-6 to TRBJ2-7; 7 bases agree with TRBD1. This CDR3 is built from 14 residues. The germline gives CDR1 SGHDT, CDR2 YYEEEE. The ends lost 4 bases at V and 2 bases at J; junction bases unmatched: 6. The CDR3 region has the DNA TGTGCCAGCAGCCCGGGACAGCGGACCTACGAGCAGTACTTC. Its translation is CASSPGQRTYEQYF.

This sequence joins TRBV25-1 and TRBJ2-3; maybe TRBD2 (7 bases). V lost 6 bases, J lost 1 base, and 14 bases lay in between. Germline-derived CDR1 and CDR2 are MGHDK and SYGVNS. CDR3 length: 15 residues. The CDR3 is CASRVGGGGTDTQYF. The CDR3 region has the DNA TGTGCCAGCAGAGTGGGAGGGGGAGGCACAGATACGCAGTATTTT.

The gene calls are TRBV6-1 and TRBJ1-2, with D possibly being TRBD1 (5 bases). V was cut by 6 bases and J by 4 bases, with 15 bases left in between. The CDR3 loop spans 14 amino acids. Germline values: CDR1 MNHNS, CDR2 SASEGT. The DNA for the CDR3 is TGTGCCAGCAGATTGCAAGGGGATTCCTATGGCTACACCTTC. It encodes CASRLQGDSYGYTF.

V and J are TRBV7-9 and TRBJ1-1; TRBD1 is a possible D gene (5 bases). The CDR3 sequence is 14 residues long. V lost 5 bases to trimming and J lost 1 base, with 11 bases between them. Germline V gene sequence: CDR1 SEHNR, CDR2 FQNEAQ (reference sequence). Here the CDR3 DNA reads TGTGCCAGCAGCCCGCTTCAGGGGAACACTGAAGCTTTCTTT. Translating gives CASSPLQGNTEAFF. The whole variable domain, remainder taken from reference TRBV7-9 and TRBJ1-1, is DTGVSQNPRHKITKRGQNVTFRCDPISEHNRLYWYRQTLGQGPEFLTYFQNEAQLEKSRLLSDRFSAERPKGSFSTLEIQRTEQGDSAMYLCASSPLQGNTEAFFGQGTRLTVV.

The chain joins TRBV12-5 to TRBJ2-7, with 7 bases identical to TRBD1. Germline-derived CDR1 and CDR2 are LGHNT and FRNRAP. Losses at the gene ends were 2 bases for V and 2 bases for J; bases not matched to a gene: 6. CDR3 length equals 15 residues. CDR3 sequence (DNA): TGTGCTAGTGGTTTGCTGCAGGGGGAGACCTACGAGCAGTACTTC. Encoded protein: CASGLLQGETYEQYF.

This chain joins TRBV29-1 and TRBJ2-1, with 15 nucleotides matching TRBD2. Per the germline V gene, CDR1 is SQVTM and CDR2 is ANQGSEA. This CDR3 region has 13 residues. V dropped 6 bases and J dropped 12; count of bases not matched to a gene: 6. CDR3 amino acids: CSVRTSGGETQFF. Written as DNA, the CDR3 is TGCAGCGTACGGACTAGCGGGGGGGAAACGCAGTTCTTC.

The chain links TRBV9 to TRBJ1-3; a weak D match, TRBD1 (6 bases). CDR1 and CDR2 from the germline V gene are SGDLS and YYNGEE. The V end lost 4 bases, the J end lost 0 bases, and 11 bases lay between the germline ends. This CDR3 contains 15 residues. The CDR3 sequence: CASSIRQDSGNTIYF. The CDR3 DNA sequence: TGTGCCAGCAGCATACGACAGGACTCTGGAAACACCATATATTTT.

V is TRBV30 and J is TRBJ1-4; D gene ambiguous. Germline V gives CDR1 GTSNPN, CDR2 SVGIG (reference sequence). The CDR3 extends over 14 amino acids. The germline V and J ends were trimmed by 3 bases and 5 bases, with 13 bases remaining between them. Written as DNA, the CDR3 is TGTGCCTGGAGCGGAACAGCCCTCAATGAAAAACTGTTTTTT. Residues: CAWSGTALNEKLFF.

The rearrangement links TRBV9 to TRBJ1-1; 8 nucleotides match TRBD1. The trim removed 4 bases at V and 10 bases at J, leaving 12 bases unmatched. The CDR3 is 14 residues long. The V gene's germline CDR1 is SGDLS and CDR2 YYNGEE. CDR3 DNA sequence: TGTGCCAGCAGCCCTAGCCCGGACAGGGTGACAGCTTTCTTT. Amino acids: CASSPSPDRVTAFF.

The V and J genes are TRBV11-2 and TRBJ1-5; TRBD1 agrees at 7 bases. J lost 6 bases, V lost 5 bases, and 7 bases had no gene match. Per the germline V gene, CDR1 is SGHAT and CDR2 is FQNNGV. This CDR3 has 14 residues. CDR3: CASSQQGPGQPQHF. The CDR3 coding sequence is TGTGCCAGCAGCCAACAGGGGCCCGGTCAGCCCCAGCATTTT. The whole variable domain, filled in from reference TRBV11-2 and TRBJ1-5, reads EAGVAQSPRYKIIEKRQSVAFWCNPISGHATLYWYQQILGQGPKLLIQFQNNGVVDDSQLPKDRFSAERLKGVDSTLKIQPAKLEDSAVYLCASSQQGPGQPQHFGDGTRLSIL.

This chain joins TRBV5-6 and TRBJ1-1; TRBD1 is a possible D gene (5 bases). Germline values: CDR1 SGHDT, CDR2 YYEEEE. This CDR3 region has 14 residues. V lost 6 bases and J lost 2, with 14 bases in between. The CDR3 is CASIRGGVNTEAFF. The CDR3 bases are TGTGCCAGCATCCGGGGCGGGGTAAACACTGAAGCTTTCTTT.

The genes are TRBV7-2 and TRBJ2-7; a weak D match, TRBD2 (5 bases). The germline CDR1 and CDR2 sequences are SGHTA and FQGNSA. The CDR3 totals 15 residues. V lost 5 bases and J lost 3, with 17 bases in between. The CDR3 region has the DNA TGTGCCAGCAGCCCATCCGGGGTTGCCTTCTACGAGCAGTACTTC. It specifies CASSPSGVAFYEQYF. The whole variable domain, filled in from reference TRBV7-2 and TRBJ2-7, reads GAGVSQSPSNKVTEKGKDVELRCDPISGHTALYWYRQSLGQGLEFLIYFQGNSAPDKSGLPSDRFSAERTGGSVSTLTIQRTQQEDSAVYLCASSPSGVAFYEQYFGPGTRLTVT.

In its sample, this clone was seen a few times. The chain links TRBV2 to TRBJ1-2; 8 bases are a match to TRBD1. V trimming: 5 bases; J trimming: 8 bases; junction bases outside the gene matches: 4. CDR3 length: 12 amino acids. CDR1 SNHLY and CDR2 FYNNEI come from the germline V gene. The CDR3 protein is CASSQDRGGYTF. The CDR3 DNA follows: TGTGCCAGCAGTCAAGACAGGGGCGGCTACACCTTC.

The V and J genes are TRBV4-1 and TRBJ2-1, with 15 positions matching TRBD2. Germline loops: CDR1 MGHRA, CDR2 YSYEKL. The trim removed 3 bases at V and 8 bases at J, leaving 8 bases unmatched. This CDR3 is 17 amino acids long. The CDR3 loop is CASSHRPGLAGGDEQFF. In nucleotides, the CDR3 is TGCGCCAGCAGCCATCGTCCGGGACTAGCGGGGGGCGATGAGCAGTTCTTC.

The genes are TRBV5-1 and TRBJ2-2; D ambiguous. Germline V lookup: CDR1 SGHRS, CDR2 YFSETQ. The CDR3 contains 16 residues. The V and J ends lost 2 bases and 2 bases respectively, with 13 bases between them. For the CDR3, the DNA is TGCGCCAGCAGCTTCGGTCAGGCCTCAAACACCGGGGAGCTGTTTTTT. This codes for CASSFGQASNTGELFF.

The genes are TRBV29-1 and TRBJ2-1; 11 bases align to TRBD1. Germline CDR1 is SQVTM and CDR2 is ANQGSEA. V shed 6 bases and J 3 bases; nucleotides not matched to a gene: 4. The CDR3 has 14 residues. CDR3 coding DNA: TGCAGCGTAGAGGGACAGGGGGTCTACAATGAGCAGTTCTTC. Amino acids: CSVEGQGVYNEQFF.

This chain connects TRBV27 to TRBJ2-1; 8 positions agree with TRBD1. Germline V gives CDR1 MNHEY, CDR2 SMNVEV (reference sequence). Unmatched junction bases numbered 11, after V lost 10 bases and J lost 9 bases. The CDR3 runs 13 residues. This CDR3 is CATRGGTGSEQFF. The CDR3 coding sequence is TGTGCCACCCGCGGAGGGACAGGTAGTGAGCAGTTCTTC.

The rearrangement joins TRBV5-1 to TRBJ2-7; 9 bases line up with TRBD2. This CDR3 region has 14 residues. Germline assignment: CDR1 SGHRS and CDR2 YFSETQ. The V and J ends lost 1 base and 5 bases, in that order; junction bases with no gene match: 4. CDR3 residues: CASSLFSGGDEQYF. The CDR3 bases are TGCGCCAGCAGCTTGTTTAGCGGGGGCGACGAGCAGTACTTC.

Worth noting for this clone: At one end, the junction sequence differs from germline, possibly due to a read error. The chain joins TRBV6-5 to TRBJ2-3; 7 positions agree with TRBD2. Germline loops: CDR1 MNHEY, CDR2 SVGAGI. CDR3 size: 12 residues. CDR3 amino acids: CASSYGEGARFF. In nucleotides, the CDR3 is TGTGCCAGCAGTTACGGGGAGGGAGCCCGTTTTTTT.